The entry that follows covers one T cell receptor beta chain sequence. The CDR3 runs 14 residues. The germline CDR1 and CDR2 sequences are MDHEN and SYDVKM. V lost 1 base and J 1 base, leaving 7 bases between the germline ends. This sample was included in a study of blood T cell repertoires in COVID-19. Per the study methods: Estimated nucleated cell counts came from reference gene primer amplification. TCRdb keeps only in-frame clones here, not all; method: immunoSEQ multiplex PCR. Clone size and V and J calls were adopted from that table, with D and trimming inferred from the DNA. The repertoire consists of roughly 300,000 clones, with around 87% occurring once and the leading ten covering approximately 7.8%.

The clonotype originates from a woman aged 50 to 65 who had recovered from COVID-19. The chain uses TRBV28 and TRBJ2-5, with D possibly matching TRBD2 (5 bases). The material sequenced was peripheral blood. The CDR3 reads CASSLLTTQETQYF. CDR3 nucleotide sequence: TGTGCCAGCAGTTTATTGACTACCCAAGAGACCCAGTACTTC.